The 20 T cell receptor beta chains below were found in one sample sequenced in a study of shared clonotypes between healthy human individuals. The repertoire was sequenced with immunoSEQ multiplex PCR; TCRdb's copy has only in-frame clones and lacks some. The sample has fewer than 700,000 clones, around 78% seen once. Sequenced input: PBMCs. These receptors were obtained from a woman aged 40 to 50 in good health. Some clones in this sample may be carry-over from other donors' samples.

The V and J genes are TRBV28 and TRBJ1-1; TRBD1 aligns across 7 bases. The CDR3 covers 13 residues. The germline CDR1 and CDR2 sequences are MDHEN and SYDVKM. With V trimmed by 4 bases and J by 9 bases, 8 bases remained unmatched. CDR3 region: CASSYGQARKAFF. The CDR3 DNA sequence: TGTGCCAGCAGTTATGGACAGGCAAGGAAAGCTTTCTTT.

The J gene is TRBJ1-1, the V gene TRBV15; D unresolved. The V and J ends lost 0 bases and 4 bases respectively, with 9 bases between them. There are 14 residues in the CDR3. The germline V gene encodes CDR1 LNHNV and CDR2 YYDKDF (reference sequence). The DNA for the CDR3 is TGTGCCACCAGCAGAGATGCGGTGGGCACTGAAGCTTTCTTT. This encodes CATSRDAVGTEAFF.

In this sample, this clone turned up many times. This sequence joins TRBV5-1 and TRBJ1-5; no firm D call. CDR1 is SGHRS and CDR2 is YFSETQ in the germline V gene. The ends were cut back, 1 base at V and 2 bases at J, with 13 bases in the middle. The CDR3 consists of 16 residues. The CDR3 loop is CASSLLGPGGNQPQHF. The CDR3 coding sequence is TGCGCCAGCAGCTTGTTAGGACCCGGGGGCAATCAGCCCCAGCATTTT.

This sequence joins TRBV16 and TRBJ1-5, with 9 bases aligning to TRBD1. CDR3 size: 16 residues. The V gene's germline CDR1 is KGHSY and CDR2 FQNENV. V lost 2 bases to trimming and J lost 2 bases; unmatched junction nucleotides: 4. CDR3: CASSQGGQGGNQPQHF. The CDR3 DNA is TGTGCCAGCAGCCAAGGGGGACAGGGTGGCAATCAGCCCCAGCATTTT.

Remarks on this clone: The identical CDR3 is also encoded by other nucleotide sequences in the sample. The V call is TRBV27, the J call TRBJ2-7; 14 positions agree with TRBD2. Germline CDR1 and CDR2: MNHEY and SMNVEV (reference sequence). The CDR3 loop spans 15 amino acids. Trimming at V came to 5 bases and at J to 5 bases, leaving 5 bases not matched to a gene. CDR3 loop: CASSPGLAGVHEQYF. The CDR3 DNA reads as TGTGCCAGCAGTCCGGGACTAGCGGGAGTCCACGAGCAGTACTTC.

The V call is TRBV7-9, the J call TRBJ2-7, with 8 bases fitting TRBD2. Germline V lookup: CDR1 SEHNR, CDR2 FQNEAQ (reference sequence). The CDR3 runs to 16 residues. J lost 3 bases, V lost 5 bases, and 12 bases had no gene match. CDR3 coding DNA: TGTGCCAGCAGCCGAGCCCCGACTAGCGTGTACTACGAGCAGTACTTC. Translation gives CASSRAPTSVYYEQYF.

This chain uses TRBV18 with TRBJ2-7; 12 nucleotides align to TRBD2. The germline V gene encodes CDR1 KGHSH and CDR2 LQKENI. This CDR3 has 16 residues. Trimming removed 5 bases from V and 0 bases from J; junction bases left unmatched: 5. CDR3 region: CASSAGTSGLSYEQYF. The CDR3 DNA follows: TGTGCCAGCTCAGCAGGGACTAGCGGGCTCTCCTACGAGCAGTACTTC. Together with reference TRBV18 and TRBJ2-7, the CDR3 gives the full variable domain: NAGVMQNPRHLVRRRGQEARLRCSPMKGHSHVYWYRQLPEEGLKFMVYLQKENIIDESGMPKERFSAEFPKEGPSILRIQQVVRGDSAAYFCASSAGTSGLSYEQYFGPGTRLTVT.

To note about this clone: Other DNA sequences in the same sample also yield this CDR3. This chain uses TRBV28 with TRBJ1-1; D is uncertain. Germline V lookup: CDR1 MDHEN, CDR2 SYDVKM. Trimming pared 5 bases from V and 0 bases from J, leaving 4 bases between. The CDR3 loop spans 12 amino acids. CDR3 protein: CASSPVNTEAFF. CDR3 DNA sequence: TGTGCCAGCAGTCCAGTGAACACTGAAGCTTTCTTT.

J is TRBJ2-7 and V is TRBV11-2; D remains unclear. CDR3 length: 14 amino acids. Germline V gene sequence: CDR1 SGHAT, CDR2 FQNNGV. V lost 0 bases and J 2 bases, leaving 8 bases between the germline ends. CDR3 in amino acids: CASSLERQTYEQYF. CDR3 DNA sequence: TGTGCCAGCAGCTTAGAGAGGCAAACCTACGAGCAGTACTTC.

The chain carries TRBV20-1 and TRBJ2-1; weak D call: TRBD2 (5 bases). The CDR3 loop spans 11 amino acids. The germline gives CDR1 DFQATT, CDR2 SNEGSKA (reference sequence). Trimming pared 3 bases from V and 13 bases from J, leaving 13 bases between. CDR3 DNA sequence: TGCAGTGCTAGGTGGCTAGCCTTTCAGTTCTTC. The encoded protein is CSARWLAFQFF.

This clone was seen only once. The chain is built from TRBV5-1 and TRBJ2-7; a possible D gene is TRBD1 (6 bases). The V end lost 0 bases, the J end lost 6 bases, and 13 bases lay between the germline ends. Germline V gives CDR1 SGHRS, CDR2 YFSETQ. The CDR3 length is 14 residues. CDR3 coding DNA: TGCGCCAGCAGCTTGGGGACAGTCGGTGGCGAGCAGTACTTC. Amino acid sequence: CASSLGTVGGEQYF.

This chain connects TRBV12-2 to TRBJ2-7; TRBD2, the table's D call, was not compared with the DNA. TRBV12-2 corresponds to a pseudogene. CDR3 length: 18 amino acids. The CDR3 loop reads CASRLAWFSSADPYEQYF. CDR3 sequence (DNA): TGTGCAAGTCGCTTAGCGTGGTTTAGTTCAGCGGACCCCTACGAGCAGTACTTC.

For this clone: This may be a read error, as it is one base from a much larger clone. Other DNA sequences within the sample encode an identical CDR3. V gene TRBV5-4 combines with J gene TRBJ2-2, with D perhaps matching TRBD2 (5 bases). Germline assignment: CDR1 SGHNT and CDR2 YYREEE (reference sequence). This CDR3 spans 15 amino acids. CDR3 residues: CASSLGLPNTGELFF. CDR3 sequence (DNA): TGTGCCAGCAGCTTGGGCCTTCCGAACACCGGGGAGCTGTTCTTT.

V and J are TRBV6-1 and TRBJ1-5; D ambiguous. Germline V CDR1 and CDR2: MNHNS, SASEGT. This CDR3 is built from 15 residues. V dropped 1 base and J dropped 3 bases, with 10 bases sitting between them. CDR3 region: CASSEVSTNNQPQHF. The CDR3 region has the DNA TGTGCCAGCAGTGAAGTGTCGACAAACAATCAGCCCCAGCATTTT.

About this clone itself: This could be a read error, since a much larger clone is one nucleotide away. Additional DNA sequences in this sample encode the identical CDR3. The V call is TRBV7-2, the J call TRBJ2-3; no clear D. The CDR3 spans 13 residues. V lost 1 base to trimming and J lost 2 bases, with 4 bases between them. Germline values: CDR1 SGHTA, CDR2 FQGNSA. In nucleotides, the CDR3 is TGTGCCAGCAGCTTAGGGGCCACAGATACGCAGTATTTT. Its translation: CASSLGATDTQYF.

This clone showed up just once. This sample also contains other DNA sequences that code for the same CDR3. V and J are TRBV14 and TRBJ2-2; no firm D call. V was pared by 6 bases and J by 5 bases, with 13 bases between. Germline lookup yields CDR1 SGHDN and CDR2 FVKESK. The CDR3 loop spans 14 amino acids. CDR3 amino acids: CASSPLWGTGELFF. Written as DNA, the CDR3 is TGTGCCAGCAGTCCCCTTTGGGGAACCGGGGAGCTGTTTTTT.

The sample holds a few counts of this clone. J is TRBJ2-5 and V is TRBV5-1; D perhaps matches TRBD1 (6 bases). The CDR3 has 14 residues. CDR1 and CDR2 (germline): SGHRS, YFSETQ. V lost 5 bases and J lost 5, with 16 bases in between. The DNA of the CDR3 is TGCGCCAGCAGGTGGGGGCTAGCTCAGGAGACCCAGTACTTC. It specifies CASRWGLAQETQYF.

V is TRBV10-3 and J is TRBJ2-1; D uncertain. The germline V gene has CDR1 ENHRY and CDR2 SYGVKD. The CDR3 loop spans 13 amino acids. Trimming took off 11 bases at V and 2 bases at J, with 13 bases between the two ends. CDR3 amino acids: CASRVPAYNEQFF. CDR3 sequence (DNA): TGTGCCTCCCGGGTCCCTGCCTACAATGAGCAGTTCTTC.

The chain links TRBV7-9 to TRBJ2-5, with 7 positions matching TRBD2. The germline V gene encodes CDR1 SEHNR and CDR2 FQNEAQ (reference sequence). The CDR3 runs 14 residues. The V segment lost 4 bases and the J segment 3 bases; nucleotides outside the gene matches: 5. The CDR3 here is CASSSGLSEETQYF. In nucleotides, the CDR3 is TGTGCCAGCAGCTCGGGACTATCAGAAGAGACCCAGTACTTC. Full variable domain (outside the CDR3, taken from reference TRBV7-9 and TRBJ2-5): DTGVSQNPRHKITKRGQNVTFRCDPISEHNRLYWYRQTLGQGPEFLTYFQNEAQLEKSRLLSDRFSAERPKGSFSTLEIQRTEQGDSAMYLCASSSGLSEETQYFGPGTRLLVL.

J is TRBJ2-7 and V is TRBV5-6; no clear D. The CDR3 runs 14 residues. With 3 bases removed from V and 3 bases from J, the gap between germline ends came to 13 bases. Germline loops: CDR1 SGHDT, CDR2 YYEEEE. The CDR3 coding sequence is TGTGCCAGCAGCTCCCCGATGGGCCACTACGAGCAGTACTTC. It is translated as CASSSPMGHYEQYF.